These T cell receptor beta chains were read from a single sample in a study of blood T cell repertoires in COVID-19. The data were produced by immunoSEQ multiplex PCR, yet TCRdb's version contains in-frame clones alone and is incomplete. This sample has some 250,000 clones, with approximately 83% found just once. What was sequenced was peripheral blood. These receptors were obtained from a woman between 25 and 40 years old who had recovered from COVID-19. Both conserved end residues are part of each CDR3. D genes are given only for firm matches. The size entry is marked missing in some rows and otherwise reads once, few, many or a size class.

D gene	J gene	V gene	clone size	CDR3 DNA	CDR3 protein
TRBD2	TRBJ2-3	TRBV4-2	NA	TGTGCCAGCAGCCAAGTAGGAGGACTAGCGACAGATACGCAGTATTTT	CASSQVGGLATDTQYF
TRBD1	TRBJ1-6	TRBV7-9	NA	TGTGCCAGCAGCCAAACAGGGGGCCTATCACCCCTCCACTTT	CASSQTGGLSPLHF
NA	TRBJ1-1	TRBV14	NA	TGTGCCAGCAGCCAAGTAGCAGGGGCCAACACTGAAGCTTTCTTT	CASSQVAGANTEAFF
TRBD2	TRBJ2-2	TRBV19	once	TGTGCCAGTAGTATAGTGGGAGCTAGCGGGGTCACCGGGGAGCTGTTTTTT	CASSIVGASGVTGELFF
NA	TRBJ1-1	TRBV19	NA	TGTGCCAGTAGTAACGGGGGGAATGAAGCTTTCTTT	CASSNGGNEAFF
NA	TRBJ1-2	TRBV2	NA	TGTGCCACACCATCGGACAGTAACTATGGCTACACCTTC	CATPSDSNYGYTF
TRBD1	TRBJ1-2	TRBV5-1	NA	TGCGCCAGCAGCCGGACAGGGGGAGGAGGAACTAACTATGGCTACACCTTC	CASSRTGGGGTNYGYTF
TRBD2	TRBJ2-7	TRBV4-1	NA	TGCGCCAGCAGCCTACAAACCCCCCCGGGACTAGGACCTTACGAGCAGTACTTC	CASSLQTPPGLGPYEQYF
NA	TRBJ2-7	TRBV7-2	NA	TGTGCCAGCAGCTTAGGTCGGACAGACTACGAGCAGTACTTC	CASSLGRTDYEQYF
NA	TRBJ2-1	TRBV5-5	NA	TGTGCCAGCAGCTTGCAGGGGCGGACGGACAATGAGCAGTTCTTC	CASSLQGRTDNEQFF
TRBD1	TRBJ1-1	TRBV6-6	NA	TGTGCCAGCAGTTACGCCGGGACAGGGCGCACTGAAGCTTTCTTT	CASSYAGTGRTEAFF
NA	TRBJ1-2	TRBV7-9	NA	TGTGCCAGCAGCTCCACCCAAAACTCCGGACACCTCGGGGGCTATGGCTACACCTTC	CASSSTQNSGHLGGYGYTF
NA	TRBJ1-6	TRBV6-5	NA	TGTGCCAGCACAGTCCTAGGTGTTTCACCCCTCCACTTT	CASTVLGVSPLHF
TRBD2	TRBJ2-3	TRBV19	NA	TGTGCCAGTAGTATGATGCGGGGGGGCCTCGCAGATACGCAGTATTTT	CASSMMRGGLADTQYF
NA	TRBJ2-5	TRBV6-2/TRBV6-3	NA	TGTGCCAGCAGTTTCCAGATCTCGGGCCAGTACTTC	CASSFQISGQYF
NA	TRBJ2-6	TRBV7-6	NA	TGTGCCAGCAGCTTCGGGGGGCCCATCTCTGGGGCCAACGTCCTGACTTTC	CASSFGGPISGANVLTF
NA	TRBJ1-5	TRBV18	NA	TGTGCCAGCTCCCGGGAACCCAATCAGCCCCAGCATTTT	CASSREPNQPQHF
NA	TRBJ2-3	TRBV20-1	NA	TGCAGTGCTAGTAGTATCCGGGAACTCACAGATACGCAGTATTTT	CSASSIRELTDTQYF